The 29 T cell receptor beta chains in this list originate from one sample, sequenced in a study of cytomegalovirus exposure and HLA in healthy donors. TCRdb's copy holds only in-frame clones and misses some; the assay was immunoSEQ multiplex PCR. The sample carries about 160,000 clones, around 88% recorded once. Sequencing input: PBMCs. The receptors derive from a young woman in good health and CMV-seronegative.

The V call is TRBV4-1, the J call TRBJ2-3; weak D call: TRBD2 (5 bases). Germline V gene data show CDR1 as MGHRA and CDR2 as YSYEKL. The CDR3 totals 17 residues. Deletions cut 1 base from V and 0 bases from J, with 14 bases between. CDR3 nucleotide sequence: TGCGCCAGCAGCCAAGTCGGACTGGCAGCTAGCACAGATACGCAGTATTTT. Its protein product is CASSQVGLAASTDTQYF.

This chain uses TRBV18 with TRBJ2-1, with 7 bases aligning to TRBD2. The CDR3 has 17 residues. CDR1 and CDR2 (germline): KGHSH, LQKENI. J was trimmed by 2 bases and V by 5 bases; bases with no gene match: 12. The CDR3 loop is CASSITETGGPYNEQFF. CDR3 coding DNA: TGTGCCAGCTCAATCACGGAAACGGGAGGCCCCTACAATGAGCAGTTCTTC.

The CDR3 nucleotides are TGTGCCAGCAGGGTTAATGCGGGACTAGGTTCCTACGAGCAGTACTTC. Its translation: CASRVNAGLGSYEQYF. This chain joins TRBV27 and TRBJ2-7; the match to TRBD2 covers 8 bases. Germline CDR1 is MNHEY and CDR2 is SMNVEV (reference sequence). V trimming: 6 bases; J trimming: 1 base; junction bases outside the gene matches: 11. The CDR3 has 16 residues.

The V gene is TRBV13, the J gene TRBJ1-1, with D possibly matching TRBD1 (5 bases). V was cut by 5 bases and J by 10 bases, with 14 bases left in between. Germline assignment: CDR1 PRHDT and CDR2 FYEKMQ (reference sequence). The CDR3 has 12 residues. For the CDR3, the DNA is TGTGCCAGCAGCCGTTCGAAGGGGTTAGCTTTCTTT. Its protein product is CASSRSKGLAFF.

The gene calls are TRBV19 and TRBJ1-4; no clear D gene. This CDR3 spans 15 amino acids. The germline CDR1 and CDR2 sequences are LNHDA and SQIVND (reference sequence). V lost 3 bases and J 9 bases, leaving 17 bases between the germline ends. The DNA of the CDR3 is TGTGCCAGTAGTATCTTCAGGCAGGATGGTCAAAAACTGTTTTTT. It yields the protein CASSIFRQDGQKLFF.

The chain carries TRBV13 and TRBJ2-5; D is ambiguous. Between the trimmed V and J ends, which lost 5 bases and 2 bases, there was a span of 9 bases. CDR3 length: 13 residues. The germline V gene has CDR1 PRHDT and CDR2 FYEKMQ (reference sequence). The CDR3 nucleotides read TGTGCCAGCAGCCCCCGCGCTCAAGAGACCCAGTACTTC. Translating it yields CASSPRAQETQYF.

This chain uses TRBV18 with TRBJ2-2; 8 bases align to TRBD2. The CDR3 spans 15 residues. J was trimmed by 1 base and V by 3 bases; bases with no gene match: 1. The germline V gene encodes CDR1 KGHSH and CDR2 LQKENI. The CDR3 loop reads CASSPSGRNTGELFF. CDR3 coding DNA: TGTGCCAGCTCACCCAGCGGGAGGAACACCGGGGAGCTGTTTTTT.

This clone was recorded only once. The chain combines TRBV5-5 with TRBJ2-1, with TRBD2 matching over 8 bases. V lost 1 base, J lost 5 bases, and 14 bases stayed unmatched. Germline CDR1 SGHKS, CDR2 YYEKEE (reference sequence). This CDR3 has 18 amino acids. CDR3 protein: CASSLRGGTPVRDNEQFF. In nucleotides, the CDR3 is TGTGCCAGCAGCTTGCGGGGGGGTACCCCCGTTCGAGACAATGAGCAGTTCTTC. The full variable domain, in which reference TRBV5-5 and TRBJ2-1 provide the parts outside the CDR3, is DAGVTQSPTHLIKTRGQQVTLRCSPISGHKSVSWYQQVLGQGPQFIFQYYEKEERGRGNFPDRFSARQFPNYSSELNVNALLLGDSALYLCASSLRGGTPVRDNEQFFGPGTRLTVL.

This sequence joins TRBV29-1 and TRBJ1-1; D unresolved. CDR1 and CDR2 (germline): SQVTM, ANQGSEA. The CDR3 is 13 residues long. Deletions cut 1 base from V and 8 bases from J, with 14 bases between. DNA for the CDR3: TGCAGCGTTGAAGTGAGCGCCAACGGGGAAGCTTTCTTT. This gives the protein CSVEVSANGEAFF.

This chain joins TRBV18 and TRBJ2-7, with D perhaps TRBD1 (6 bases). CDR1 is KGHSH and CDR2 is LQKENI in the germline V gene. The CDR3 consists of 13 residues. V lost 2 bases and J 6 bases, leaving 11 bases between the germline ends. Written as DNA, the CDR3 is TGTGCCAGCTCACCAAACAGGGAGTCCGAGCAGTACTTC. The encoded protein is CASSPNRESEQYF.

V gene TRBV10-1 combines with J gene TRBJ2-7, with a tentative D call TRBD2 (5 bases). The CDR3 extends over 14 amino acids. From germline, CDR1 is WNHNN and CDR2 SYGVQD (reference sequence). V lost 6 bases and J lost 0, with 12 bases in between. CDR3 nucleotides: TGCGCCAGCAGCCGAGGGCTGTTCTCCTACGAGCAGTACTTC. Its protein product is CASSRGLFSYEQYF.

The rearrangement joins TRBV7-2 to TRBJ2-2; 8 bases fit TRBD2. The CDR3 totals 15 residues. The V and J ends lost 3 bases and 3 bases, in that order; junction bases with no gene match: 3. CDR1 and CDR2 (germline): SGHTA, FQGNSA. CDR3 nucleotide sequence: TGTGCCAGCAGCTTTGGACTAGCAGACACCGGGGAGCTGTTTTTT. This translates into CASSFGLADTGELFF.

This chain links TRBV2 with TRBJ2-2; D perhaps matches TRBD1 (6 bases). The CDR3 is made up of 13 amino acids. Germline V CDR1 and CDR2: SNHLY, FYNNEI. Trimming stripped 6 bases from V and 5 bases from J, with 10 bases between. CDR3 in DNA: TGTGCCAGCAGAGAAACAGGGACCGGGGAGCTGTTTTTT. Protein product: CASRETGTGELFF.

The chain has TRBV5-1 and TRBJ1-1; 9 positions match TRBD1. The V gene end was trimmed by 4 bases and the J gene end by 5 bases; junction bases not matched to a gene: 12. This CDR3 is built from 16 residues. CDR1 and CDR2 from the germline V gene are SGHRS and YFSETQ. CDR3 protein: CASSPSSGTGLTEAFF. The CDR3 DNA is TGCGCCAGCAGCCCCTCCTCCGGGACAGGGCTAACTGAAGCTTTCTTT.

The chain couples TRBV4-1 to TRBJ2-3; perhaps TRBD2 as D (5 bases). The CDR3 has 16 amino acids. V lost 3 bases and J lost 1, with 14 bases in between. The V gene's germline CDR1 is MGHRA and CDR2 YSYEKL. The CDR3 spells CASSHSSWARTDTQYF. CDR3 sequence (DNA): TGCGCCAGCAGCCACTCTAGCTGGGCCCGCACAGATACGCAGTATTTT.

The chain is built from TRBV2 and TRBJ2-2; D call uncertain. The CDR3 has 15 residues. Germline loops: CDR1 SNHLY, CDR2 FYNNEI. V lost 1 base, J lost 1 base, and 7 bases lay in between. Here the CDR3 DNA reads TGTGCCAGCAGTGAAGAGACGGGGAACACCGGGGAGCTGTTTTTT. This encodes CASSEETGNTGELFF.

The rearrangement links TRBV14 to TRBJ2-1; 7 nucleotides agree with TRBD1. This CDR3 has 17 amino acids. V trimming: 0 bases; J trimming: 6 bases; junction bases outside the gene matches: 11. The germline CDR1 and CDR2 sequences are SGHDN and FVKESK. CDR3 sequence (DNA): TGTGCCAGCAGCCAAGAGCCAGGGGGACAGAAGGTCAATGAGCAGTTCTTC. Residues: CASSQEPGGQKVNEQFF.

The gene calls are TRBV5-6 and TRBJ2-1; D not certain. The CDR3 has 13 residues. The germline V and J ends were trimmed by 0 bases and 6 bases, with 7 bases remaining between them. In germline, CDR1 is SGHDT, CDR2 YYEEEE. CDR3 nucleotides: TGTGCCAGCAGCTTGGACAGAATCAATGAGCAGTTCTTC. Translating it yields CASSLDRINEQFF.

The V gene is TRBV19, the J gene TRBJ1-2; TRBD1 is a possible D gene (6 bases). The CDR3 totals 16 residues. V was trimmed by 3 bases and J by 4 bases, leaving 18 bases between them. CDR1 and CDR2 from the germline V gene are LNHDA and SQIVND (reference sequence). The CDR3 region has the DNA TGTGCCAGTAGTATGCAAAATTGGGACACAGGCTATGGCTACACCTTC. It yields the protein CASSMQNWDTGYGYTF.

The chain recombines TRBV5-1 with TRBJ1-2; possibly TRBD1 for D (6 bases). The V end lost 1 base, the J end lost 0 bases, and 16 bases lay between the germline ends. Germline assignment: CDR1 SGHRS and CDR2 YFSETQ. The CDR3 is 17 amino acids. CDR3 protein: CASSLFSSGASNYGYTF. CDR3 nucleotides: TGCGCCAGCAGCTTGTTCTCCTCAGGGGCTTCTAACTATGGCTACACCTTC.

The chain recombines TRBV5-1 with TRBJ2-5; TRBD2 matches 7 bases. V lost 3 bases and J lost 4; bases outside the gene matches: 6. The CDR3 is 14 amino acids. Germline V gene sequence: CDR1 SGHRS, CDR2 YFSETQ. This CDR3 reads CASSSRLARETQYF. The CDR3 DNA follows: TGCGCCAGCAGCTCCCGACTAGCAAGAGAGACCCAGTACTTC.

V usage is TRBV9 and J usage is TRBJ2-6; D is possibly TRBD1 (6 bases). The CDR3 is made up of 15 amino acids. CDR1 is SGDLS and CDR2 is YYNGEE in the germline V gene. V lost 6 bases to trimming and J lost 3 bases, with 13 bases between them. The CDR3 protein is CASTTIQGGANVLTF. DNA of the CDR3: TGTGCCAGCACCACAATACAGGGTGGGGCCAACGTCCTGACTTTC.

In DNA form, the CDR3 reads TGTGCCAGCAGCTTGGGACAGGGGGCCGTCAATGAGCAGTTCTTC. Amino acid sequence: CASSLGQGAVNEQFF. The V gene is TRBV5-4, the J gene TRBJ2-1, with 10 bases fitting TRBD1. V was pared by 0 bases and J by 6 bases, with 3 bases of the junction left unmatched. Germline V gene data show CDR1 as SGHNT and CDR2 as YYREEE (reference sequence). The CDR3 extends over 15 amino acids.

This sequence joins TRBV27 and TRBJ1-6; the match to TRBD1 covers 9 bases. J gave up 7 bases and V 5 bases, and 6 bases lay outside the gene matches. The length of the CDR3 is 15 residues. Germline lookup yields CDR1 MNHEY and CDR2 SMNVEV (reference sequence). The CDR3 spells CASSIRTGVNSPLHF. CDR3 bases: TGTGCCAGCAGTATCCGGACAGGGGTCAATTCACCCCTCCACTTT.

The genes are TRBV7-3 and TRBJ2-1, with TRBD1 matching 8 bases. This CDR3 is 15 amino acids long. The trim removed 5 bases at V and 2 bases at J, leaving 5 bases unmatched. CDR1 is SGHTA, CDR2 FQGTGA, per germline. CDR3 amino acids: CASSLWTGPYNEQFF. In nucleotides, the CDR3 is TGTGCCAGCAGCCTTTGGACAGGGCCCTACAATGAGCAGTTCTTC. The entire variable domain, with the rest obtained from reference TRBV7-3 and TRBJ2-1, is as follows: GAGVSQTPSNKVTEKGKYVELRCDPISGHTALYWYRQSLGQGPEFLIYFQGTGAADDSGLPNDRFFAVRPEGSVSTLKIQRTERGDSAVYLCASSLWTGPYNEQFFGPGTRLTVL.

The chain joins TRBV7-2 to TRBJ2-7; TRBD2 matches 14 bases. CDR3 length equals 17 residues. J gave up 9 bases and V 4 bases, and 14 bases lay outside the gene matches. From germline, CDR1 is SGHTA and CDR2 FQGNSA. The CDR3 nucleotides read TGTGCCAGCAGCTCCCCCCTGGGGGGGACTAGCGGGAGCTGGCAGTACTTC. Its translation is CASSSPLGGTSGSWQYF.

The chain is built from TRBV7-9 and TRBJ1-1; tentative D call: TRBD1 (6 bases). V was clipped by 4 bases and J by 5 bases, with 14 bases between them. The CDR3 loop spans 14 amino acids. Germline CDR1 SEHNR, CDR2 FQNEAQ (reference sequence). Written as DNA, the CDR3 is TGTGCCAGCAGCTCACGACAGGTTGGGACTGAAGCTTTCTTT. Residues: CASSSRQVGTEAFF.

This clone was recorded once. The CDR3 spells CASTDRGRMNTEAFF. The CDR3 DNA reads TGCGCCAGCACCGACAGGGGGCGCATGAACACTGAAGCTTTCTTT. The chain is built from TRBV5-1 and TRBJ1-1; TRBD1 matches 10 bases. CDR3 length: 15 residues. Germline-derived CDR1 and CDR2 are SGHRS and YFSETQ. Trimming cost V 6 bases and J 0 bases; bases outside gene matches: 5.

The chain recombines TRBV5-4 with TRBJ2-3; 8 bases fit TRBD2. V gave up 4 bases and J gave up 1 base; unmatched junction bases: 8. The CDR3 runs to 16 residues. Germline CDR1 reads SGHNT; CDR2 reads YYREEE (reference sequence). DNA for the CDR3: TGTGCCAGCAGCGCCCGGGGAGCGGGGGGCACAGATACGCAGTATTTT. Translation gives CASSARGAGGTDTQYF.